This T cell receptor beta chain was documented in a study of blood T cell repertoires in COVID-19. Germline V gene lookup returns CDR1 MRHNA and CDR2 SNTAGT. The CDR3 sequence is 15 residues long. V lost 5 bases, J lost 9 bases, and 11 bases stayed unmatched. Libraries were prepared by immunoSEQ multiplex PCR; TCRdb keeps only in-frame clonotypes and omits some of them. Seen here are some 170,000 clones, about 80% observed once, and the top ten hold around 20%. The TCR originated in a woman older than 75 with acute or convalescent COVID-19. The gene calls are TRBV6-4 and TRBJ2-1; 9 bases agree with TRBD1. Sequences were obtained from peripheral blood. This CDR3 is CASSNIGQGRGEQFF. Here the CDR3 DNA reads TGTGCCAGCAGTAATATTGGACAGGGGCGGGGTGAGCAGTTCTTC.